This T cell receptor beta chain was documented in a study of cytomegalovirus exposure and HLA in healthy donors. Looking at the study overall: Most donors, 70% to 85% of a few hundred genotyped, fell in the Caucasian-associated ancestry cluster.

The CDR3 totals 16 residues. Germline V gene data show CDR1 as LGHNA and CDR2 as YSLEER. Germline trimming cut 0 bases from V and 6 bases from J; bases unmatched to any gene: 3. Researchers ran the PCR with 60 Vbeta and 13 Jbeta primers. Profiling relied on immunoSEQ multiplex PCR, and the TCRdb table lists in-frame clones only, not all of them. This table has about 140,000 clones, roughly 83% appearing once. Study-level findings and limits: From TCR beta sequences, most subjects' HLA-A and HLA-B alleles were reportedly predicted accurately. A list of about 180 TCR beta chains associated with cytomegalovirus was given.

On this clone: The antigen is undetermined.

The J gene is TRBJ2-2, the V gene TRBV4-3; 11 bases map to TRBD1. This clonotype was obtained from a man aged 40-49 years in good health and CMV-seropositive. Source material: PBMCs. DNA of the CDR3: TGCGCCAGCAGCCAAGAAAGGACAGGGGGCGCCGGGGAGCTGTTTTTT. Translating it yields CASSQERTGGAGELFF.